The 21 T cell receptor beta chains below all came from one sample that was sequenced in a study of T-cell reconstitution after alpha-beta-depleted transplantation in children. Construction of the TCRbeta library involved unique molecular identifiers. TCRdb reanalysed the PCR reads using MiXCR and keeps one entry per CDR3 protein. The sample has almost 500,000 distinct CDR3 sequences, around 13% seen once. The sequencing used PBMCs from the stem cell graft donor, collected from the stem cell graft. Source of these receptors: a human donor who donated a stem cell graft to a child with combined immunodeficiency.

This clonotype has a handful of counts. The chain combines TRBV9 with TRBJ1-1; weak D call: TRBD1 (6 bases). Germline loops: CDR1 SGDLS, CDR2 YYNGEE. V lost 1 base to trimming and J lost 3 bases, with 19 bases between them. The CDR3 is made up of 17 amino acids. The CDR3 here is CASSVSGGRSFDTEAFF. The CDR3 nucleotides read TGTGCCAGCAGCGTATCTGGGGGGCGATCTTTTGACACTGAAGCTTTCTTT.

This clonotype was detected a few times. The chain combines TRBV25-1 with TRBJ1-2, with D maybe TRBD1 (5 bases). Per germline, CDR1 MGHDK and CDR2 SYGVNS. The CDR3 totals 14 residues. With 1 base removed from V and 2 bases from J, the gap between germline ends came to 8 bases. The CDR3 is CASSEWGGNYGYTF. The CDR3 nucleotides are TGTGCCAGCAGTGAATGGGGCGGGAACTATGGCTACACCTTC.

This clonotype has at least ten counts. The CDR3 region has the DNA TGCAGCGTTGTAGCGGGAGGGCCGTATGAGCAGTTCTTC. It yields the protein CSVVAGGPYEQFF. The genes are TRBV29-1 and TRBJ2-1; 11 bases fit TRBD2. CDR1 and CDR2 (germline): SQVTM, ANQGSEA. With 4 bases clipped from V and 8 bases from J, the junction kept 4 bases outside the gene matches. This CDR3 spans 13 amino acids.

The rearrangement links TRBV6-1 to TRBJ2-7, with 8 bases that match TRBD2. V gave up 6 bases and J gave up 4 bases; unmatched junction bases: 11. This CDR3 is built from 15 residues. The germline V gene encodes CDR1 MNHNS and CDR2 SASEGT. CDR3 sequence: CASRTSGGRRYEQYF. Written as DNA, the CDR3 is TGTGCCAGCAGAACCTCGGGAGGGAGGAGATACGAGCAGTACTTC.

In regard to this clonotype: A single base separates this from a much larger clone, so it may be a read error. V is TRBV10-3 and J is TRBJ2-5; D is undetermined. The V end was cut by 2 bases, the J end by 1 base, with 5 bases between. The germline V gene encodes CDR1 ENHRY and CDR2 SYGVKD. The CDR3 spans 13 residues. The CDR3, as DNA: TGTGCCATCAGTGAGGGGCTCCAAGAGACCCAGTACTTC. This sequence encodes CAISEGLQETQYF.

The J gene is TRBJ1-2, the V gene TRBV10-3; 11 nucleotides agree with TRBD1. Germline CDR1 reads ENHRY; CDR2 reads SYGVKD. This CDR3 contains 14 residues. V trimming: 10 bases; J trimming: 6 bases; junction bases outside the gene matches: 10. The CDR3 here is CASAGGQGENGYTF. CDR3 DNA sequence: TGTGCCAGCGCCGGGGGACAGGGGGAAAATGGCTACACCTTC.

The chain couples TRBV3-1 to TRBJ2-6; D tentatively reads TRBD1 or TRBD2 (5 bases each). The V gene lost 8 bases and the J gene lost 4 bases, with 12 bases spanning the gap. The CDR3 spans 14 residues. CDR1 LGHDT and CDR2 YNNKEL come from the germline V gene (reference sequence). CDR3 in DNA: TGTGCCAGCGCACTGGGGGTCGGGGCCAACGTCCTGACTTTC. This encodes CASALGVGANVLTF.

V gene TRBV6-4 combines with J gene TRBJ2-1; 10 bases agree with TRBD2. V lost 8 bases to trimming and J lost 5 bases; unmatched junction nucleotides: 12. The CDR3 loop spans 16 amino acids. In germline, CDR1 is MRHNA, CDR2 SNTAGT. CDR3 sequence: CASDDSWLAGDNEQFF. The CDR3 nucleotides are TGTGCCAGCGATGATTCTTGGCTAGCGGGGGACAATGAGCAGTTCTTC.

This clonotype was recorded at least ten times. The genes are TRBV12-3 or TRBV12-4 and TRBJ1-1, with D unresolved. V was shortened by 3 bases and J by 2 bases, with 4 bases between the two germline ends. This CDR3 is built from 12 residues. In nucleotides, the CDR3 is TGTGCCAGCAGTTTCTCAAACACTGAAGCTTTCTTT. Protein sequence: CASSFSNTEAFF.

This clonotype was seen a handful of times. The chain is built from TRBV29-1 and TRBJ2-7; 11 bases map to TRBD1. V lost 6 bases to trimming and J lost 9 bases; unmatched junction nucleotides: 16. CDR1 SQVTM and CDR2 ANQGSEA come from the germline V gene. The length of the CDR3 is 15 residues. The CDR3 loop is CSVVTGTGGIRRQYF. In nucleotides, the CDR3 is TGCAGCGTCGTTACCGGGACAGGGGGTATACGGAGGCAGTACTTC.

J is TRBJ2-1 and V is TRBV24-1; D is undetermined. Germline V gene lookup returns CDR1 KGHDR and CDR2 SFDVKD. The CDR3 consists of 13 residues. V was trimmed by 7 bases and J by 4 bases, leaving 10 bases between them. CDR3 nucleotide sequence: TGTGCCACCAGGGGTTCTAGGTACAATGAGCAGTTCTTC. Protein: CATRGSRYNEQFF.

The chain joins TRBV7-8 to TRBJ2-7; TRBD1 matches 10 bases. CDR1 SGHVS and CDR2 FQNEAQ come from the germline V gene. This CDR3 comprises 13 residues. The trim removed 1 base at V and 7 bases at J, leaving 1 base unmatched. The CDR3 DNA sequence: TGTGCCAGCAGCTTAGTGGACAGGGGGGAGCAGTACTTC. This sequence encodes CASSLVDRGEQYF.

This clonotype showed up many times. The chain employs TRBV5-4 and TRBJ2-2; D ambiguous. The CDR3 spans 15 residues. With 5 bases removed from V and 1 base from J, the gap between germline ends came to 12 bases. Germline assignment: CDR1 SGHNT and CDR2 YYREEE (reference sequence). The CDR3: CASSPLPLNTGELFF. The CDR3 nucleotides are TGTGCCAGCAGTCCTCTTCCCTTGAACACCGGGGAGCTGTTTTTT.

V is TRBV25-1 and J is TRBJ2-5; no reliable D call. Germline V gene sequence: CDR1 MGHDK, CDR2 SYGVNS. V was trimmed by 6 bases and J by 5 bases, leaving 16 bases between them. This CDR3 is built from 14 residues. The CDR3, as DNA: TGTGCCAGCAGCAACCAAGGCTCCCAGGAGACCCAGTACTTC. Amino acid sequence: CASSNQGSQETQYF.

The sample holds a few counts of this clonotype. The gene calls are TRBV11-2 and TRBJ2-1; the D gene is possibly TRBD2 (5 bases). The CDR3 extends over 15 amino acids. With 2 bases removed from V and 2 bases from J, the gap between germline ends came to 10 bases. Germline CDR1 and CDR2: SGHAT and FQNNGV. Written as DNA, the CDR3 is TGTGCCAGCAGCTTACCGAGCGGCGCCTACAATGAGCAGTTCTTC. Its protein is CASSLPSGAYNEQFF.

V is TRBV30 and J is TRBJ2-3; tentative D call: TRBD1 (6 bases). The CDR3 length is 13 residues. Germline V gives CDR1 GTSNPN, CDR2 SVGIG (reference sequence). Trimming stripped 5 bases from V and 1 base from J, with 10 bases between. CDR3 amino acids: CAWGKGGTDTQYF. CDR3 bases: TGTGCCTGGGGGAAGGGGGGCACAGATACGCAGTATTTT.

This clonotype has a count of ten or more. For the CDR3, the DNA is TGTGCCAGCAGTTTGGGGACTAGCGGAACCTACAATGAGCAGTTCTTC. Residues: CASSLGTSGTYNEQFF. V gene TRBV27 combines with J gene TRBJ2-1, with 11 nucleotides matching TRBD2. V lost 3 bases, J lost 2 bases, and 3 bases stayed unmatched. This CDR3 has 16 amino acids. Germline V gene lookup returns CDR1 MNHEY and CDR2 SMNVEV (reference sequence).

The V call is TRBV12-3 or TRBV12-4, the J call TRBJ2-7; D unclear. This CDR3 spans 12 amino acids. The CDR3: CDRSLTRYEQYF. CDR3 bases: TGTGACAGAAGTTTAACGAGATACGAGCAGTACTTC.

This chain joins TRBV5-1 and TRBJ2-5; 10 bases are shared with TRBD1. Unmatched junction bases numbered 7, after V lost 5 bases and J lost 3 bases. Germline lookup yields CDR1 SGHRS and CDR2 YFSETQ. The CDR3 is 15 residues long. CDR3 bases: TGCGCCAGCAGTATGACAGGGGGCTATGAAGAGACCCAGTACTTC. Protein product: CASSMTGGYEETQYF.

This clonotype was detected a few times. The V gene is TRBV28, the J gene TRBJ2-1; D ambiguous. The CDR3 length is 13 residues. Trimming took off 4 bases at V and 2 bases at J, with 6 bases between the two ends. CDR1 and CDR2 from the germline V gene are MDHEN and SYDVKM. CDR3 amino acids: CASSSPAYNEQFF. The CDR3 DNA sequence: TGTGCCAGCAGTTCCCCTGCCTACAATGAGCAGTTCTTC.

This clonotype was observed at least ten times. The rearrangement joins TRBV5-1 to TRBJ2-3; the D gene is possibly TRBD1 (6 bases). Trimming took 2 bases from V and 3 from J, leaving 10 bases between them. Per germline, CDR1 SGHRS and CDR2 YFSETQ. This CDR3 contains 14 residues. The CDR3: CASSFRGTTDTQYF. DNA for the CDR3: TGCGCCAGCAGCTTCAGGGGAACTACAGATACGCAGTATTTT.